This record looks at one T cell receptor (beta chain) sequence and its context. This clone's antigen is unknown. Base quality data are lacking; no much larger clone is found one base away. This sample is drawn from a study of response to subunit inactivated influenza vaccine (dated by TCRdb to the late 2010s). Turning to the overall study: The study used deep quantitative T cell receptor repertoire profiling to track responses to a trivalent subunit inactivated influenza vaccine. Beyond this particular receptor, the publication reports: The authors proposed that each seasonal influenza vaccination may bring in only a limited number of new T cells.

CDR1 and CDR2 are read off the germline V gene as LGHNA and YSLEER. Trimming costs V 0 bases and J 2 bases, and their ends lie 13 bases apart. There are 16 amino acids in the CDR3, from cysteine to phenylalanine inclusive. Only the CDR3 portion is preserved as DNA: 48 bases, with reading frame beginning at the first base. Library preparation employed RT-PCR. This sample was sequenced with an Illumina HiSeq 2500. The raw public data were reprocessed by TCRdb itself: fastp quality trimming at Q25, MiXCR clonotype calling, in-frame beta chains only. One record per CDR3 amino acid sequence lists the most common genes and DNA. The sample yields roughly 670,000 distinct CDR3 sequences; 12% to 15% were counted once. The top ten hold about 7.4% of the sample.

The chain was built from TRBV4-3 and TRBJ1-1; the D gene remains uncertain. This clonotype was sampled from a man in his fifties or sixties who received an inactivated influenza vaccine. Donor details come from another sample of the same person, matched by shared clones. Sample: PBMCs from blood, taken 14 days before vaccination. The nucleotide sequence reads as follows: TGCGCCAGCAGCCAAGATCGGCTCGGTTTCAACACTGAAGCTTTCTTT. The translation is CASSQDRLGFNTEAFF.